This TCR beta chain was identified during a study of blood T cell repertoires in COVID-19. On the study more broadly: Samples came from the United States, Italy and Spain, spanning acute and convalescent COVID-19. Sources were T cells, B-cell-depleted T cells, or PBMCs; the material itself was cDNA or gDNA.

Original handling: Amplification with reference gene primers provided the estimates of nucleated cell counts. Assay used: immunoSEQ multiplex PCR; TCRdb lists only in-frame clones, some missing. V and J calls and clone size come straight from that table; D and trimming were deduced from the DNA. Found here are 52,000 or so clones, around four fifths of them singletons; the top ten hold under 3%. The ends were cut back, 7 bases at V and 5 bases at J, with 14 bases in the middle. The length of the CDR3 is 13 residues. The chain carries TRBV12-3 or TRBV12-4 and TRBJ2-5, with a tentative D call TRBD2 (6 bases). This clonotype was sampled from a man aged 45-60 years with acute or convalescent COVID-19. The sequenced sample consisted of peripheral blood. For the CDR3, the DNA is TGTGCCAGCACAAACTCCCGGGGGGAGACCCAGTACTTC. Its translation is CASTNSRGETQYF.